This TCR beta chain was sequenced for a study of T cell repertoires in cytomegalovirus infection. Study details: Matching HLA type and CMV infection were both indicated by public TCR beta signatures. Findings of the study overall: Public TCR beta family frequency separated CMV-and-HLA carriers, including in an independent cohort. There were HLA-C-restricted CMV-specific TCR beta clonotypes dominating the ex vivo response.

In regard to this clonotype: Its antigen is not known.

The V and J ends lost 6 bases and 4 bases, in that order; junction bases with no gene match: 11. The CDR3 sequence is 15 residues long. TCRdb reprocessed the reads with MiXCR, giving one entry per CDR3 protein. Seen here are about 310,000 distinct CDR3 sequences, 17% observed once, and the top ten hold around 12%. Sequences were obtained from PBMCs. The source of this sequence is a human donor in good health (CMV status not recorded). Some clones in this sample may be carry-over from other donors' samples. This chain connects TRBV12-3 or TRBV12-4 to TRBJ2-7, with 8 bases that match TRBD2. The CDR3 DNA follows: TGTGCCAGCAGCCCCCTTCCGGGGGGGCGGTACGAGCAGTACTTC. Protein: CASSPLPGGRYEQYF.